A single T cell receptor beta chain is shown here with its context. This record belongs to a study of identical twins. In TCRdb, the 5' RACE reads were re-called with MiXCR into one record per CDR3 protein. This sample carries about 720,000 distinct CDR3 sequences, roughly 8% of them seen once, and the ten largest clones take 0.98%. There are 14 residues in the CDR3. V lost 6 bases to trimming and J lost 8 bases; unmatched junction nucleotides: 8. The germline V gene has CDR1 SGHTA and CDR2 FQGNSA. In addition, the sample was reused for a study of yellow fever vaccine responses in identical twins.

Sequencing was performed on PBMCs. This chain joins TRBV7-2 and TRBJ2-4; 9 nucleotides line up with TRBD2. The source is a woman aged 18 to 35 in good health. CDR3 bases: TGTGCCAGCAGGAGCGCGGGGGGGTTTGACATTCAGTACTTC. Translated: CASRSAGGFDIQYF.